One sample yielded the 21 T cell receptor beta chains listed below, sequenced in a study of T cell responses to AZD1222 COVID-19 vaccine. The assay was immunoSEQ multiplex PCR, and TCRdb's table has in-frame clones only and misses some. The sample lists more than 75,000 clones; around 89% were seen once. This specimen was peripheral blood, taken on day 0 of AZD1222 vaccination. Receptors originate from an adult in good health.

This sequence joins TRBV5-1 and TRBJ1-2; 7 bases map to TRBD1. Germline CDR1 is SGHRS and CDR2 is YFSETQ. After removal of 4 bases from V and 4 bases from J, the junction contained 7 bases not matched to a gene. CDR3 size: 14 residues. The CDR3 region is CASSTGTASYGYTF. CDR3 coding DNA: TGCGCCAGCAGCACCGGGACAGCATCCTATGGCTACACCTTC.

The chain carries TRBV9 and TRBJ2-1; D unresolved. Germline lookup yields CDR1 SGDLS and CDR2 YYNGEE. CDR3 length: 11 amino acids. V was clipped by 0 bases and J by 5 bases, with 0 bases between them. The CDR3, as DNA: TGTGCCAGCAGCGTAGACAATGAGCAGTTCTTC. It yields the protein CASSVDNEQFF.

The chain combines TRBV11-2 with TRBJ1-1; D not certain. Germline V gene lookup returns CDR1 SGHAT and CDR2 FQNNGV. The CDR3 totals 12 residues. Trimming cost V 4 bases and J 6 bases, with 9 bases left between them. CDR3 residues: CASSYGLSEAFF. The CDR3 DNA is TGTGCCAGCAGCTACGGACTATCTGAAGCTTTCTTT.

The V and J genes are TRBV21-1 and TRBJ1-5. TRBV21-1 is a pseudogene segment. This CDR3 is built from 15 residues. CDR3 sequence reads: CASSKTKAEHQPQHF. The DNA of the CDR3 is TGTGCCAGCAGCAAAACTAAGGCCGAACACCAGCCCCAGCATTTT.

The rearrangement links TRBV5-1 to TRBJ2-3; TRBD2 matches at 8 bases. Trimming at V came to 4 bases and at J to 6 bases, leaving 4 bases not matched to a gene. There are 13 residues in the CDR3. Germline-derived CDR1 and CDR2 are SGHRS and YFSETQ. The CDR3 region is CASSGSGADTQYF. In nucleotides, the CDR3 is TGCGCCAGCAGCGGTAGCGGGGCTGATACGCAGTATTTT.

CDR3 sequence reads: CASSEFNSPLHF. The CDR3 nucleotides read TGCGCCAGCAGTGAGTTTAATTCACCCCTCCACTTT. J is TRBJ1-6 and V is TRBV10-2; D not resolved. There are 12 residues in the CDR3. Trimming cost V 1 base and J 6 bases, with 1 base left between them. Per germline, CDR1 WSHSY and CDR2 SAAADI.

The J gene is TRBJ2-2, the V gene TRBV9; D perhaps matches TRBD2 (6 bases). V shed 1 base and J shed 5 bases, with 9 bases lying between them. Looked up from germline, CDR1 is SGDLS and CDR2 is YYNGEE. The CDR3 is 14 residues long. The CDR3 sequence: CASSVTGETGELFF. The CDR3 DNA reads as TGTGCCAGCAGCGTAACGGGAGAAACCGGGGAGCTGTTTTTT.

The sample holds one count of this clone. This same CDR3 is encoded by further DNA sequences in the sample. The chain recombines TRBV7-2 with TRBJ2-1, with a possible D match to TRBD2 (6 bases). V was trimmed by 5 bases and J by 0 bases, leaving 8 bases between them. CDR1 is SGHTA, CDR2 FQGNSA, per germline. This CDR3 has 14 residues. For the CDR3, the DNA is TGTGCCAGCAGCCCCGGGGGCTCCTACAATGAGCAGTTCTTC. This encodes CASSPGGSYNEQFF.

The chain carries TRBV10-3 and TRBJ2-7; TRBD2 matches 10 bases. Germline assignment: CDR1 ENHRY and CDR2 SYGVKD. After removal of 10 bases from V and 5 bases from J, the junction contained 14 bases not matched to a gene. This CDR3 region has 15 residues. CDR3 protein: CATTPNSGRSHEQYF. CDR3 coding DNA: TGTGCCACTACTCCAAATAGCGGGAGGTCCCACGAGCAGTACTTC.

The sample holds one count of this clone. This chain uses TRBV5-1 with TRBJ2-1, with D unresolved. The CDR3 contains 14 residues. Germline V gene lookup returns CDR1 SGHRS and CDR2 YFSETQ. Trimming took off 0 bases at V and 8 bases at J, with 12 bases between the two ends. CDR3 loop: CASSLEQLMDEQFF. The DNA for the CDR3 is TGCGCCAGCAGCTTGGAACAGTTGATGGATGAGCAGTTCTTC.

The CDR3 is CASSLRQGNTEAFF. The CDR3 DNA follows: TGTGCCAGCAGCCTACGACAGGGGAACACTGAAGCTTTCTTT. The V and J genes are TRBV11-2 and TRBJ1-1; 7 bases fit TRBD1. The CDR3 has 14 residues. The germline gives CDR1 SGHAT, CDR2 FQNNGV. The V and J ends lost 5 bases and 1 base, in that order; junction bases with no gene match: 4.

This clone was seen only a few times. The gene calls are TRBV6-5 and TRBJ2-1; 7 bases align to TRBD1. In germline, CDR1 is MNHEY, CDR2 SVGAGI. CDR3 length: 15 residues. Losses at the gene ends were 0 bases for V and 4 bases for J; bases not matched to a gene: 3. The CDR3 loop reads CASSYSRQGYNEQFF. The CDR3 DNA sequence: TGTGCCAGCAGTTACTCGAGACAGGGATACAATGAGCAGTTCTTC.

The CDR3 reads CASSQNLATNEKLFF. DNA of the CDR3: TGCGCCAGCAGCCAGAACTTGGCGACTAATGAAAAACTGTTTTTT. The rearrangement links TRBV4-1 to TRBJ1-4; no clear D gene. Trimming took 3 bases from V and 2 from J, leaving 10 bases between them. This CDR3 has 15 amino acids. CDR1 is MGHRA, CDR2 YSYEKL, per germline.

This clone was picked up a small number of times. The chain links TRBV16 to TRBJ1-4, with TRBD1 as a possible D gene (5 bases). CDR3 length: 15 residues. Germline V gene lookup returns CDR1 KGHSY and CDR2 FQNENV. V dropped 2 bases and J dropped 2 bases, with 9 bases sitting between them. Here the CDR3 reads CASSQQGPTNEKLFF. CDR3 coding DNA: TGTGCCAGCAGCCAACAGGGTCCCACTAATGAAAAACTGTTTTTT.

The chain links TRBV6-5 to TRBJ1-1; TRBD1 aligns across 9 bases. In germline, CDR1 is MNHEY, CDR2 SVGAGI. The CDR3 extends over 13 amino acids. With 10 bases clipped from V and 3 bases from J, the junction kept 6 bases outside the gene matches. CDR3 protein: CATQGAEYTEAFF. The CDR3 DNA sequence: TGTGCCACACAGGGGGCCGAGTACACTGAAGCTTTCTTT.

The chain uses TRBV6-5 and TRBJ2-7; a weak D match, TRBD2 (5 bases). CDR1 is MNHEY, CDR2 SVGAGI, per germline. Trimming cost V 5 bases and J 1 base, with 9 bases left between them. The CDR3 consists of 13 residues. This chain's CDR3 is CASSTGESYEQYF. The CDR3, as DNA: TGTGCCAGCAGTACTGGGGAGTCCTACGAGCAGTACTTC.

This chain links TRBV18 with TRBJ1-6; possibly TRBD1 for D (5 bases). Per germline, CDR1 KGHSH and CDR2 LQKENI. Deletions cut 4 bases from V and 6 bases from J, with 10 bases between. The CDR3 has 14 amino acids. CDR3 coding DNA: TGTGCCAGCTCACTACGGGGCTTTAATTCACCCCTCCACTTT. Protein sequence: CASSLRGFNSPLHF.

As concerns this clone: Other DNA sequences of this sample code for an identical CDR3. The chain links TRBV7-2 to TRBJ1-5; D remains unclear. V dropped 1 base and J dropped 2 bases, with 3 bases sitting between them. This CDR3 has 13 residues. Germline assignment: CDR1 SGHTA and CDR2 FQGNSA. The CDR3 sequence is CASSLDGNQPQHF. CDR3 in DNA: TGTGCCAGCAGCTTAGACGGCAATCAGCCCCAGCATTTT.

V gene TRBV4-3 combines with J gene TRBJ1-5; 7 bases are shared with TRBD1. Looked up from germline, CDR1 is LGHNA and CDR2 is YSLEER. J was trimmed by 4 bases and V by 4 bases; bases with no gene match: 1. CDR3 size: 13 residues. DNA of the CDR3: TGCGCCAGCAGCCTGGGACAGAATCAGCCCCAGCATTTT. This gives the protein CASSLGQNQPQHF.

The genes are TRBV9 and TRBJ2-7, with D perhaps TRBD2 (6 bases). The germline CDR1 and CDR2 sequences are SGDLS and YYNGEE. The ends were cut back, 0 bases at V and 2 bases at J, with 12 bases in the middle. There are 15 residues in the CDR3. The chain's CDR3 is CASSVAPSVAYEQYF. The CDR3 DNA reads as TGTGCCAGCAGCGTAGCGCCTAGCGTAGCCTACGAGCAGTACTTC.

The chain uses TRBV7-2 and TRBJ1-1, with D uncertain. The CDR3 runs to 16 residues. The germline V gene has CDR1 SGHTA and CDR2 FQGNSA. V gave up 2 bases and J gave up 4 bases, with 17 bases separating them. CDR3: CASSLQAGLVGTEAFF. The CDR3 DNA reads TGTGCCAGCAGCTTACAGGCAGGATTAGTGGGCACTGAAGCTTTCTTT.